Shown below are 10 T cell receptor beta chains from a single sample sequenced in a study of blood T cells in healthy people across ages. With a J-beta primer mix and a sample-barcoded 5' primer, a second PCR ran 7 to 11 cycles. TCRdb redid the calling of the 5' RACE reads with MiXCR, one entry per CDR3 protein. The sample holds 550,000 to 600,000 distinct CDR3 sequences, around 48% seen once. The sequenced material came from blood. Receptor source: a man older than 75 in good health.

This clonotype showed up just a few times. The chain is built from TRBV4-2 and TRBJ1-5; TRBD1 might be the D (6 bases). V was cut by 4 bases and J by 7 bases, with 20 bases left in between. Germline CDR1 reads LGHNA; CDR2 reads YNFKEQ. The CDR3 runs to 16 residues. For the CDR3, the DNA is TGTGCCAGCAGCCGAGCTTGGAAGGGGGAGGGACAGCCCCAGCATTTT. Amino acids: CASSRAWKGEGQPQHF.

V and J are TRBV10-3 and TRBJ1-2; tentatively, D is TRBD1 (6 bases). From germline, CDR1 is ENHRY and CDR2 SYGVKD. V gave up 4 bases and J gave up 0 bases, with 12 bases separating them. The CDR3 contains 15 residues. The DNA for the CDR3 is TGTGCCATCAGTGCGAGGGGGGGTCCTAACTATGGCTACACCTTC. Protein product: CAISARGGPNYGYTF.

This chain connects TRBV7-4 to TRBJ2-7, with D tentatively TRBD2 (6 bases). Germline V CDR1 and CDR2: SGHVT, SQSDAQ. Trimming removed 2 bases at V and 1 base at J, with 12 bases between. The CDR3 contains 15 residues. The CDR3 region is CASSLLGRWSYEQYF. CDR3 in DNA: TGTGCCAGCAGCTTATTGGGGAGGTGGTCCTACGAGCAGTACTTC.

The gene calls are TRBV20-1 and TRBJ2-4, with 11 bases that match TRBD2. Germline CDR1 and CDR2: DFQATT and SNEGSKA (reference sequence). This CDR3 contains 12 residues. CDR3 protein: CTRGTSGREQYF. CDR3 coding DNA: TGCACCCGAGGGACTAGCGGCCGGGAGCAGTACTTC.

The chain joins TRBV5-1 to TRBJ2-1; maybe TRBD1 (8 bases). The V and J ends lost 1 base and 6 bases respectively, with 20 bases between them. CDR3 length: 17 residues. Looked up from germline, CDR1 is SGHRS and CDR2 is YFSETQ. In DNA, the CDR3 is TGCGCCAGCAGCTTGCAGTTCGGGAGGACAGGGATCAATGAGCAGTTCTTC. Its protein product is CASSLQFGRTGINEQFF.

This clonotype was counted at least ten times. This sequence joins TRBV7-9 and TRBJ2-3, with unresolved D. CDR3 size: 13 residues. CDR1 is SEHNR and CDR2 is FQNEAQ in the germline V gene (reference sequence). V was shortened by 5 bases and J by 1 base, with 7 bases between the two germline ends. The CDR3 is CASSRVGTDTQYF. The CDR3 DNA is TGTGCCAGCAGCCGGGTCGGCACAGATACGCAGTATTTT. Drawing the rest from reference TRBV7-9 and TRBJ2-3, the complete variable domain is DTGVSQNPRHKITKRGQNVTFRCDPISEHNRLYWYRQTLGQGPEFLTYFQNEAQLEKSRLLSDRFSAERPKGSFSTLEIQRTEQGDSAMYLCASSRVGTDTQYFGPGTRLTVL.

In regard to this clonotype: One base away lies a much larger clone, so this may be a sequencing read error. The chain recombines TRBV6-5 with TRBJ2-7; 9 nucleotides align to TRBD1. CDR1 is MNHEY, CDR2 SVGAGI, per germline. This CDR3 is built from 14 residues. J lost 7 bases, V lost 6 bases, and 10 bases had no gene match. This chain's CDR3 is CASRRDREHNEQYF. As DNA, the CDR3 is TGTGCCAGCAGGCGGGACAGGGAACACAATGAGCAGTACTTC.

The chain links TRBV4-1 to TRBJ2-5; D uncertain. V was shortened by 5 bases and J by 5 bases, with 12 bases between the two germline ends. Per germline, CDR1 MGHRA and CDR2 YSYEKL. This CDR3 has 13 residues. DNA of the CDR3: TGCGCCAGCAGCTTTCTCCTTCCGGAGACCCAGTACTTC. It is translated as CASSFLLPETQYF.

V is TRBV21-1 and J is TRBJ2-5; no DNA check was done on the table's D call, TRBD1. TRBV21-1 is described as a pseudogene. The CDR3 runs 15 residues. CDR3 sequence (DNA): TGTGCCAGCAGCAAAGCTGAGACAGGTGGAGAGACCCAGTACTTC. The encoded protein is CASSKAETGGETQYF.

J is TRBJ2-5 and V is TRBV7-9, with D perhaps matching TRBD1 (5 bases). Trimming removed 5 bases from V and 6 bases from J, with 10 bases in between. CDR1 SEHNR and CDR2 FQNEAQ come from the germline V gene (reference sequence). The CDR3 loop spans 12 amino acids. CDR3 DNA sequence: TGTGCCAGCAGCCCGACAGTCCAGACCCAGTACTTC. This codes for CASSPTVQTQYF.